This T cell receptor (beta chain) emerged from a study of T cells in Graves' hyperthyroidism and ophthalmopathy. Amplified TCR beta CDR3 regions came from RNA transcripts. Researchers ran a first-round RT-PCR on the TCR CDR3 using the HTBI primer set. TCRdb processed the multiplex PCR reads anew with MiXCR; each CDR3 protein has one entry. The sample has 550,000 to 650,000 distinct CDR3 sequences; about 15% are singletons. Trimming pared 0 bases from V and 0 bases from J, leaving 4 bases between. CDR1 SGHRS and CDR2 YFSETQ come from the germline V gene. This CDR3 has 15 amino acids. In its sample, this clonotype was seen many times. Its specificity is not known. Exclusion criteria comprised uncontrolled infection, other autoimmune disease, pregnancy or lactation. Fresh peripheral blood, about 9.9 ml, yielded the PBMCs. General observations from the study: Appearing also in blood were most of the thyroid clonotypes expanded above 0.001. Ophthalmopathy was identified by the model a median about 6 months ahead of onset.

This sequence joins TRBV5-1 and TRBJ2-6; D is unresolved. The receptor comes from a woman in her 30s with Graves' hyperthyroidism that later progressed to Graves' ophthalmopathy. The sequenced sample was blood. CDR3 DNA sequence: TGCGCCAGCAGCTTGGTCTCCTCTGGGGCCAACGTCCTGACTTTC. As protein: CASSLVSSGANVLTF.